These 26 T cell receptor beta chains share one sample of origin, sequenced in a study of shared clonotypes between healthy human individuals. Clones were sequenced by immunoSEQ multiplex PCR, and TCRdb holds only the in-frame ones, with some missing. The sample contains some 1.1 million clones, 60% to 80% of which appear only once. The sample comprised memory CD4+ T cells from PBMCs. Subset of the sample: CD45RA-negative fraction. These receptors came from a young man in good health. Some clones in this sample may be carry-over from other donors' samples.

Concerning this clone itself: This could be a read error, since a much larger clone is one nucleotide away. The chain joins TRBV7-2 to TRBJ2-7; possible D gene TRBD2, 6 bases. V was cut by 2 bases and J by 3 bases, with 14 bases left in between. Germline V CDR1 and CDR2: SGHTA, FQGNSA. This CDR3 contains 15 residues. The CDR3 bases are TGTGCCAGCAGCTTAAAGTGGGCGGGGCTCTACGAGCAGTACTTC. This encodes CASSLKWAGLYEQYF.

This clone was detected only a few times. The V and J genes are TRBV7-7 and TRBJ1-5; 10 bases are shared with TRBD1. This CDR3 is 13 amino acids long. Trimming took 5 bases from V and 8 from J; bases not matched to a gene: 3. CDR1 and CDR2 (germline): SSHAT, FNYEAQ (reference sequence). The CDR3 DNA reads TGTGCCAGCAGCCGGGACAGGGGCGAGCCCCAGCATTTT. This encodes CASSRDRGEPQHF.

This chain links TRBV6-1 with TRBJ1-1, with 7 bases aligning to TRBD1. The J segment lost 4 bases and the V segment lost 6 bases, leaving 8 bases of the junction unmatched. In germline, CDR1 is MNHNS, CDR2 SASEGT. CDR3 length: 14 residues. The CDR3 loop reads CASSLHTGATEAFF. The CDR3 DNA follows: TGTGCCAGCAGCCTCCATACAGGGGCCACTGAAGCTTTCTTT.

This clone was observed a handful of times. This chain links TRBV28 with TRBJ1-2, with 10 bases matching TRBD1. The V gene's germline CDR1 is MDHEN and CDR2 SYDVKM. The CDR3 sequence is 13 residues long. After removal of 4 bases from V and 4 bases from J, the junction contained 0 bases not matched to a gene. CDR3 bases: TGTGCCAGCAGTTGGACAGGGGGCTATGGCTACACCTTC. Translated: CASSWTGGYGYTF.

To note about this clone: This sample also contains other DNA sequences that code for the same CDR3. The chain carries TRBV28 and TRBJ2-5; TRBD2 matches 9 bases. Germline V gene sequence: CDR1 MDHEN, CDR2 SYDVKM. The trim removed 5 bases at V and 3 bases at J, leaving 4 bases unmatched. CDR3 length equals 14 residues. As DNA, the CDR3 is TGTGCCAGCAGTACCCCTAGCGGGAAAGAGACCCAGTACTTC. As protein: CASSTPSGKETQYF.

V usage is TRBV7-2 and J usage is TRBJ1-3; possible D gene TRBD1, 5 bases. Trimming stripped 1 base from V and 2 bases from J, with 9 bases between. Looked up from germline, CDR1 is SGHTA and CDR2 is FQGNSA. The CDR3 spans 15 residues. CDR3 nucleotide sequence: TGTGCCAGCAGCTTAGTAGCGGGGCCTGGAAACACCATATATTTT. Protein product: CASSLVAGPGNTIYF.

The rearrangement joins TRBV5-6 to TRBJ2-4; D gene unclear. This CDR3 has 16 residues. The ends were cut back, 0 bases at V and 0 bases at J, with 10 bases in the middle. Germline V lookup: CDR1 SGHDT, CDR2 YYEEEE. CDR3 loop: CASSLASMLAKNIQYF. The CDR3 DNA reads as TGTGCCAGCAGCTTGGCTTCGATGTTAGCCAAAAACATTCAGTACTTC.

V gene TRBV6-1 combines with J gene TRBJ2-2; no definite D call. From germline, CDR1 is MNHNS and CDR2 SASEGT. The V gene lost 3 bases and the J gene lost 5 bases, with 16 bases spanning the gap. The length of the CDR3 is 16 residues. The CDR3 region is CASSDWSGFGTGELFF. The CDR3 DNA reads TGTGCCAGCAGTGATTGGTCGGGCTTCGGGACCGGGGAGCTGTTTTTT.

The sample holds one count of this clone. This chain joins TRBV11-2 and TRBJ1-6; D is ambiguous. The CDR3 is 14 residues long. V shed 0 bases and J shed 6 bases, with 6 bases lying between them. Germline values: CDR1 SGHAT, CDR2 FQNNGV. CDR3 in DNA: TGTGCCAGCAGCTTAGATGGGCCTAATTCACCCCTCCACTTT. Its protein is CASSLDGPNSPLHF. The full variable domain, its missing parts supplied by reference TRBV11-2 and TRBJ1-6, is EAGVAQSPRYKIIEKRQSVAFWCNPISGHATLYWYQQILGQGPKLLIQFQNNGVVDDSQLPKDRFSAERLKGVDSTLKIQPAKLEDSAVYLCASSLDGPNSPLHFGNGTRLTVT.

This clone was detected only a few times. An end of the junction does not agree with germline; a read error may underlie this. The chain recombines TRBV28 with TRBJ1-1; 7 bases are a match to TRBD1. The germline V gene has CDR1 MDHEN and CDR2 SYDVKM. CDR3 length: 14 amino acids. The CDR3 sequence: CASSLGGRLTEAFF. CDR3 coding DNA: TGCGCCAGCAGTTTAGGGGGCAGGCTTACTGAAGCTTTCTTT.

The V gene is TRBV28, the J gene TRBJ2-3, with TRBD1 as a possible D gene (6 bases). Germline values: CDR1 MDHEN, CDR2 SYDVKM. Trimming removed 5 bases at V and 1 base at J, with 16 bases between. The CDR3 runs 16 residues. Here the CDR3 reads CASSQAPGQGTDTQYF. The CDR3 DNA sequence: TGTGCCAGCAGTCAGGCGCCGGGACAAGGCACAGATACGCAGTATTTT.

The DNA for the CDR3 is TGTGCCAGTATCTCACTCGGGCAAAACTATGGCTACACCTTC. Its translation is CASISLGQNYGYTF. The chain recombines TRBV19 with TRBJ1-2; D is unresolved. V shed 7 bases and J shed 2 bases, with 14 bases lying between them. The CDR3 has 14 amino acids. Germline CDR1 is LNHDA and CDR2 is SQIVND (reference sequence).

Remarks on this clone: Other DNA sequences from this sample encode an identical CDR3 as well. This rearrangement joins TRBV7-2 to TRBJ2-7; D tentatively fits TRBD1 or TRBD2 (5 bases each). This CDR3 has 14 residues. Trimming shortened V by 1 base and J by 4 bases, and 11 bases separated the two germline ends. CDR1 is SGHTA and CDR2 is FQGNSA in the germline V gene. The CDR3 protein is CASSLGGTTYEQYF. The CDR3 DNA sequence: TGTGCCAGCAGCTTAGGGGGGACCACTTACGAGCAGTACTTC.

The gene calls are TRBV5-6 and TRBJ2-3; D possibly matches TRBD1 or TRBD2 (5 bases each). Between the trimmed V and J ends, which lost 5 bases and 4 bases, there was a span of 8 bases. Germline V gene sequence: CDR1 SGHDT, CDR2 YYEEEE. The CDR3 spans 12 residues. CDR3 coding DNA: TGTGCCAGCAGTCGGGGCCCAGATACGCAGTATTTT. Translated: CASSRGPDTQYF.

The CDR3 region is CASSFGVGQGYEQYF. The CDR3 DNA is TGTGCCAGCAGCTTTGGTGTGGGCCAAGGCTACGAGCAGTACTTC. The chain recombines TRBV7-2 with TRBJ2-7; D unclear. The CDR3 extends over 15 amino acids. CDR1 is SGHTA, CDR2 FQGNSA, per germline. Trimming shortened V by 3 bases and J by 3 bases, and 15 bases separated the two germline ends. Full variable domain (rest looked up from reference TRBV7-2 and TRBJ2-7): GAGVSQSPSNKVTEKGKDVELRCDPISGHTALYWYRQSLGQGLEFLIYFQGNSAPDKSGLPSDRFSAERTGGSVSTLTIQRTQQEDSAVYLCASSFGVGQGYEQYFGPGTRLTVT.

The table lists this clone with a count of one. The J gene is TRBJ2-2, the V gene TRBV27, with D perhaps TRBD1 (6 bases). The germline V and J ends were trimmed by 3 bases and 7 bases, with 12 bases remaining between them. The germline V gene encodes CDR1 MNHEY and CDR2 SMNVEV (reference sequence). The CDR3 totals 14 residues. Written as DNA, the CDR3 is TGTGCCAGCAGTTTGAACAGGGCGAGCGGGGAGCTGTTTTTT. This codes for CASSLNRASGELFF.

This chain joins TRBV7-2 and TRBJ2-3, with D possibly called TRBD1 or TRBD2 (5 bases each). This CDR3 has 15 amino acids. Looked up from germline, CDR1 is SGHTA and CDR2 is FQGNSA. The V end was cut by 2 bases, the J end by 1 base, with 10 bases between. DNA of the CDR3: TGTGCCAGCAGCTTACTGGGACGGGGCACAGATACGCAGTATTTT. It translates to CASSLLGRGTDTQYF.

The chain is built from TRBV5-4 and TRBJ2-3; the match to TRBD1 covers 8 bases. V trimming: 0 bases; J trimming: 4 bases; junction bases outside the gene matches: 7. CDR1 and CDR2 from the germline V gene are SGHNT and YYREEE (reference sequence). The CDR3 totals 16 residues. The CDR3 DNA is TGTGCCAGCAGCTTGGGGTCCAGGGGGCGAGCAGATACGCAGTATTTT. It is translated as CASSLGSRGRADTQYF. Full variable domain (rest looked up from reference TRBV5-4 and TRBJ2-3): ETGVTQSPTHLIKTRGQQVTLRCSSQSGHNTVSWYQQALGQGPQFIFQYYREEENGRGNFPPRFSGLQFPNYSSELNVNALELDDSALYLCASSLGSRGRADTQYFGPGTRLTVL.

J is TRBJ1-1 and V is TRBV6-1; D gene unclear. The V gene's germline CDR1 is MNHNS and CDR2 SASEGT. Trimming took off 4 bases at V and 5 bases at J, with 8 bases between the two ends. CDR3 size: 12 residues. CDR3 in amino acids: CASSAGETEAFF. The CDR3 DNA reads TGTGCCAGCAGTGCTGGGGAAACTGAAGCTTTCTTT.

A note on this clone: At one end the junction does not follow the germline gene, possibly because of a read error. This chain links TRBV11-1 with TRBJ1-4, with 8 bases lining up with TRBD1. This CDR3 is 14 amino acids long. The germline V gene encodes CDR1 SGHAT and CDR2 FQDESV (reference sequence). The CDR3 protein is CASSSGQEYEELFF. The CDR3 DNA is TGTGCCAGCAGCTCGGGACAGGAATATGAAGAACTGTTTTTT.

CDR3 bases: TGTGCCAGCAGCTTCCCCGACAGGGGTCTCACCTACGAGCAGTACTTC. Its protein product is CASSFPDRGLTYEQYF. V is TRBV7-9 and J is TRBJ2-7; TRBD1 matches 8 bases. After removal of 3 bases from V and 2 bases from J, the junction contained 9 bases not matched to a gene. This CDR3 region has 16 residues. The germline V gene has CDR1 SEHNR and CDR2 FQNEAQ (reference sequence). The whole variable domain, remainder taken from reference TRBV7-9 and TRBJ2-7, is DTGVSQNPRHKITKRGQNVTFRCDPISEHNRLYWYRQTLGQGPEFLTYFQNEAQLEKSRLLSDRFSAERPKGSFSTLEIQRTEQGDSAMYLCASSFPDRGLTYEQYFGPGTRLTVT.

The V gene is TRBV5-1, the J gene TRBJ1-2; tentative D call: TRBD1 (6 bases). V was clipped by 4 bases and J by 6 bases, with 16 bases between them. The length of the CDR3 is 14 residues. Germline loops: CDR1 SGHRS, CDR2 YFSETQ. The CDR3 bases are TGCGCCAGCAGCAGAACAGGGTCAGGGGATGGCTACACCTTC. Translation gives CASSRTGSGDGYTF. The whole variable domain, filled in from reference TRBV5-1 and TRBJ1-2, reads KAGVTQTPRYLIKTRGQQVTLSCSPISGHRSVSWYQQTPGQGLQFLFEYFSETQRNKGNFPGRFSGRQFSNSRSEMNVSTLELGDSALYLCASSRTGSGDGYTFGSGTRLTVV.

This clone was seen once. This sample includes further DNA sequences coding for the same CDR3. The chain couples TRBV5-1 to TRBJ2-5, with D uncertain. The CDR3 has 12 amino acids. Trimming cost V 0 bases and J 5 bases, with 5 bases left between them. Germline CDR1 SGHRS, CDR2 YFSETQ. CDR3 coding DNA: TGCGCCAGCAGCTTGGGGCGTGAGACCCAGTACTTC. Its translation is CASSLGRETQYF.

For the CDR3, the DNA is TGTGCCAGCAGTGCGGGAGTGTATGAAAAACTGTTTTTT. It encodes CASSAGVYEKLFF. The chain links TRBV2 to TRBJ1-4; D is unclear. Germline V gene lookup returns CDR1 SNHLY and CDR2 FYNNEI. V lost 4 bases and J lost 6, with 9 bases in between. The CDR3 is made up of 13 amino acids.

This clone was observed once. This sequence joins TRBV18 and TRBJ2-7, with 7 bases lining up with TRBD1. The germline CDR1 and CDR2 sequences are KGHSH and LQKENI. This CDR3 comprises 15 residues. Trimming took 5 bases from V and 7 from J; bases not matched to a gene: 14. CDR3: CASSADRVPLGEQYF. The CDR3, as DNA: TGTGCCAGCTCAGCCGACAGGGTCCCTTTGGGAGAGCAGTACTTC. The complete variable domain, with remaining parts taken from reference TRBV18 and TRBJ2-7, reads NAGVMQNPRHLVRRRGQEARLRCSPMKGHSHVYWYRQLPEEGLKFMVYLQKENIIDESGMPKERFSAEFPKEGPSILRIQQVVRGDSAAYFCASSADRVPLGEQYFGPGTRLTVT.

V is TRBV6-5 and J is TRBJ2-7, with D possibly matching TRBD1 (5 bases). The CDR3 consists of 15 residues. The V end lost 0 bases, the J end lost 2 bases, and 11 bases lay between the germline ends. Germline V gene lookup returns CDR1 MNHEY and CDR2 SVGAGI. DNA for the CDR3: TGTGCCAGCAGTTACTCGAGGAAGGGGACCTACGAGCAGTACTTC. Translation gives CASSYSRKGTYEQYF.